This entry concerns a single TCR beta chain. Its target is not known. This sample stems from a study of shared clonotypes between healthy human individuals. Study at large: Aged between 18 and 49, the donors were a couple of women and a few men. General observations from the study: Sorted-subset samples were not fully sequenced, rarefaction indicated. As a rule, naive subsets had a larger estimated richness than memory subsets.

From germline, CDR1 is SGHTA and CDR2 FQGNSA. V dropped 5 bases and J dropped 5 bases, with 10 bases sitting between them. The CDR3 covers 12 residues. Only in-frame clones appear in the TCRdb table, and some are missing; sequencing was by immunoSEQ multiplex PCR. The data hold about 660,000 clones, with 74% observed a single time. The receptor was isolated from a woman aged 25 to 39 in good health. The rearrangement uses TRBV7-2 and TRBJ2-7; no clear D gene. Sequenced material: memory CD4+ T cells sorted from blood. Subset denoted: CD45RA-negative fraction. The CDR3 DNA reads TGTGCCAGCAGCCTAACCAGCGACGAGCAGTACTTC. This encodes CASSLTSDEQYF.